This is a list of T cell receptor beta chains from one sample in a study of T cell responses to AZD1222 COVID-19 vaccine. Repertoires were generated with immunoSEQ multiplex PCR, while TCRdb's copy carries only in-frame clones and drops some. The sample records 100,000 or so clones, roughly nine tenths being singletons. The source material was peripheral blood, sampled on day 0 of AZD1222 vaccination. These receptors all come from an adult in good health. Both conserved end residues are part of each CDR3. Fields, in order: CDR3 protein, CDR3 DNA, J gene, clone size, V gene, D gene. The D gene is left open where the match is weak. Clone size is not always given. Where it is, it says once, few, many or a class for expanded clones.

CDR3aa: CASSEKYRGFSPLHF
CDR3nt: TGTGCCAGCAGTGAAAAGTACAGGGGTTTTTCACCCCTCCACTTT
j_gene: TRBJ1-6
abundance: -
v_gene: TRBV2
d_gene: TRBD1

CDR3aa: CSAQFGQYEQYF
CDR3nt: TGCAGCGCACAATTCGGACAGTACGAGCAGTACTTC
j_gene: TRBJ2-7
abundance: once
v_gene: TRBV29-1
d_gene: -

CDR3aa: CASSRRLAEYNEQFF
CDR3nt: TGTGCCAGCAGCCGACGACTAGCGGAATACAATGAGCAGTTCTTC
j_gene: TRBJ2-1
abundance: -
v_gene: TRBV4-2
d_gene: TRBD2

CDR3aa: CASSQDVGLVETQYF
CDR3nt: TGCGCCAGCAGCCAAGATGTGGGGCTAGTGGAGACCCAGTACTTC
j_gene: TRBJ2-5
abundance: -
v_gene: TRBV4-3
d_gene: -

CDR3aa: CASSLGGGSSYNSPLHF
CDR3nt: TGTGCCAGCAGCTTAGGGGGGGGGTCCTCCTATAATTCACCCCTCCACTTT
j_gene: TRBJ1-6
abundance: -
v_gene: TRBV7-2
d_gene: -

CDR3aa: CASSDSGTGGSADTQYF
CDR3nt: TGTGCCAGCAGTGACTCGGGGACAGGGGGAAGTGCAGATACGCAGTATTTT
j_gene: TRBJ2-3
abundance: once
v_gene: TRBV6-4
d_gene: TRBD1

CDR3aa: CASSQQGGQQFF
CDR3nt: TGCGCCAGCAGCCAGCAGGGAGGGCAGCAGTTCTTC
j_gene: TRBJ2-1
abundance: -
v_gene: TRBV5-1
d_gene: TRBD2

CDR3aa: CASSKMPGQPMNTEAFF
CDR3nt: TGTGCCAGCAGTAAAATGCCGGGACAGCCCATGAACACTGAAGCTTTCTTT
j_gene: TRBJ1-1
abundance: -
v_gene: TRBV7-6
d_gene: TRBD1

CDR3aa: CASSSVSGTEAFF
CDR3nt: TGTGCCAGCAGCAGTGTCTCGGGCACTGAAGCTTTCTTT
j_gene: TRBJ1-1
abundance: -
v_gene: TRBV7-2
d_gene: -

CDR3aa: CASSVDEGQQETQYF
CDR3nt: TGTGCCAGCAGCGTAGATGAGGGCCAACAAGAGACCCAGTACTTC
j_gene: TRBJ2-5
abundance: -
v_gene: TRBV9
d_gene: -

CDR3aa: CASSSESRAGGRGGYTF
CDR3nt: TGTGCCAGCAGCTCTGAATCCAGAGCCGGGGGTCGGGGTGGCTACACCTTC
j_gene: TRBJ1-2
abundance: -
v_gene: TRBV5-4
d_gene: -

CDR3aa: CASRPDGSMAQYF
CDR3nt: TGTGCCAGCAGACCTGACGGTTCAATGGCCCAGTACTTC
j_gene: TRBJ2-5
abundance: -
v_gene: TRBV12-3/TRBV12-4
d_gene: -

CDR3aa: CASSLDQGYGSGYTF
CDR3nt: TGTGCCAGCAGCTTAGATCAGGGTTATGGTTCTGGCTACACCTTC
j_gene: TRBJ1-2
abundance: few
v_gene: TRBV7-6
d_gene: -

CDR3aa: CASSQYGPRGYEQYF
CDR3nt: TGCGCCAGCAGCCAATATGGGCCGAGGGGCTACGAGCAGTACTTC
j_gene: TRBJ2-7
abundance: -
v_gene: TRBV4-1
d_gene: -

CDR3aa: CASSLLWGNTEAFF
CDR3nt: TGTGCCAGCAGCCTGCTATGGGGGAACACTGAAGCTTTCTTT
j_gene: TRBJ1-1
abundance: once
v_gene: TRBV11-2
d_gene: -

CDR3aa: CASNSGLTYEQYF
CDR3nt: TGTGCCAGTAACAGCGGTCTTACCTACGAGCAGTACTTC
j_gene: TRBJ2-7
abundance: -
v_gene: TRBV19
d_gene: -

CDR3aa: CASSYSNAYEQYF
CDR3nt: TGTGCCAGCAGTTACTCTAACGCCTACGAGCAGTACTTC
j_gene: TRBJ2-7
abundance: -
v_gene: TRBV6-2/TRBV6-3
d_gene: -

CDR3aa: CASSLAKQGNYGYTF
CDR3nt: TGTGCCAGCAGCTTAGCTAAACAGGGAAACTATGGCTACACCTTC
j_gene: TRBJ1-2
abundance: -
v_gene: TRBV13
d_gene: -